This T cell receptor (beta chain) emerged from a study of CD8+ T cells in alopecia areata. Findings and caveats of the study: Significant decreases in scalp clonality and expanded CD8+ clones followed tofacitinib treatment. Normal-skin resident alphabeta T cells also appear among scalp sample sequences.

Treatment defined: oral pan-JAK inhibitor, 5-10 mg twice daily. A word on this clone: The antigen remains undetermined.

Sequencing relied on a cDNA template that was reverse transcribed from extracted RNA. Some clones are missing from TCRdb's copy, which holds only in-frame ones; the method was immunoSEQ multiplex PCR. This sample carries about 210,000 clones, about 64% of them seen once, and the ten largest clones take more than 3.5%. Here the sequenced sample was CD4+ T cells sorted from blood, taken at week 4, from a patient treated with tofacitinib. This TCR derives from a human donor with alopecia areata.

The CDR3 is CSVQPRLSGTEAFF. In DNA form, the CDR3 reads TGCAGCGTCCAACCCCGGCTGTCGGGCACTGAAGCTTTCTTT. This sequence joins TRBV29-1 and TRBJ1-1; the D is unclear. The ends were cut back, 6 bases at V and 4 bases at J, with 18 bases in the middle. Germline CDR1 reads SQVTM; CDR2 reads ANQGSEA. The CDR3 is 14 amino acids.